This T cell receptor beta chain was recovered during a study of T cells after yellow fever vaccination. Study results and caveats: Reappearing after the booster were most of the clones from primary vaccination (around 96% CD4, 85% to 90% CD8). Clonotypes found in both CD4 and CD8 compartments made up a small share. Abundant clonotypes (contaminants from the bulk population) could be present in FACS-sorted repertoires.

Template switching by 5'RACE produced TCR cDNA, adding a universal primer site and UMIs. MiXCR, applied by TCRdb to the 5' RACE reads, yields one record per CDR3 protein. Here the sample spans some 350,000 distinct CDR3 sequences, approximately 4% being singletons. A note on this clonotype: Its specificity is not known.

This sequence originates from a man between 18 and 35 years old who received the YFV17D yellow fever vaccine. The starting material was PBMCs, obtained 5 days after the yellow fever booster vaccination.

The CDR3 loop reads CSVEDQWETQYF. The CDR3 DNA sequence: TGCAGCGTTGAAGATCAATGGGAGACCCAGTACTTC. J is TRBJ2-5 and V is TRBV29-1; unclear D gene. The CDR3 length is 12 residues. The germline V and J ends were trimmed by 0 bases and 5 bases, with 7 bases remaining between them. Germline V gene sequence: CDR1 SQVTM, CDR2 ANQGSEA.